Sequencing of this T cell receptor (beta chain) was carried out in a study of metastatic and nonmetastatic thyroid tumors. From the PCR reads, TCRdb re-called clones with MiXCR. The table shows some 19,000 clones, with approximately 29% occurring only once. Ahead of thyroid surgery, no patient had received treatment of any kind. Germline V CDR1 and CDR2: LNHDA, SQIVND (reference sequence). CDR3 length equals 16 residues. In its sample, this clone was seen many times. It may be a read error: a sequence one base away is much more abundant. The chain has TRBV19 and TRBJ1-5; weak D call: TRBD1 (6 bases). The sequenced material came from adjacent normal tissue. This sequence originates from a female donor with papillary thyroid cancer or a benign thyroid nodule (not recorded which). Some clones in this sample may be carry-over from other donors' samples. The CDR3 DNA reads TGTGCCAGTAGTATACCCACAGGGAATAGCAATCGGCCCCAGCATTTT. It is translated as CASSIPTGNSNRPQHF. Looking up the rest from reference TRBV19 and TRBJ1-5 gives the full variable domain: DGGITQSPKYLFRKEGQNVTLSCEQNLNHDAMYWYRQDPGQGLRLIYYSQIVNDFQKGDIAEGYSVSREKKESFPLTVTSAQKNPTAFYLCASSIPTGNSNRPQHFGDGTRLSIL.